These T cell receptor beta chains were read from a single sample in a study of T cell responses to AZD1222 COVID-19 vaccine. Assay: immunoSEQ multiplex PCR; the TCRdb copy retains only in-frame clones and omits some. The sample includes 90,000 to 100,000 clones, roughly 84% of them seen just once. The sample in question was peripheral blood, obtained 28 days after the second AZD1222 dose. These TCRs come from an adult who received the AZD1222 COVID-19 vaccine. The CDR3 runs from the conserved cysteine through the conserved F or W. A D gene is named only where the DNA matches it firmly. The size field is filled for only some rows; it gives once, few, many or a size class.

V: TRBV7-6
D: .
size: .
J: TRBJ2-1
DNA: TGTGCCAGCAGCTTTTTATACAATGAGCAGTTCTTC
CDR3: CASSFLYNEQFF

V: TRBV27
D: TRBD1
size: once
J: TRBJ2-1
DNA: TGTGCCAGCAGAGGGGACAGGGGGAGCCCGAATGAGCAGTTCTTC
CDR3: CASRGDRGSPNEQFF

V: TRBV5-1
D: .
size: .
J: TRBJ1-1
DNA: TGCGCCAGCAGCTTGGCCGCGGAGAAGATAGGAGCTGAAGCTTTCTTT
CDR3: CASSLAAEKIGAEAFF

V: TRBV25-1
D: .
size: .
J: TRBJ2-1
DNA: TGTGCCAGCAGTGACTTACGAACAGCTTTGAATGAGCAGTTCTTC
CDR3: CASSDLRTALNEQFF

V: TRBV5-1
D: .
size: .
J: TRBJ2-2
DNA: TGCGCCAGCAGCTTGGACTCGACCACCGGGGAGCTGTTTTTT
CDR3: CASSLDSTTGELFF

V: TRBV6-6
D: .
size: .
J: TRBJ1-1
DNA: TGTGCCAGCACCGAAGCGTCAGGGTACGGGAGAGCTTTCTTT
CDR3: CASTEASGYGRAFF

V: TRBV11-2
D: .
size: .
J: TRBJ1-5
DNA: TGTGCCAGCAGCTTAGATACAGGTGGCAATCAGCCCCAGCATTTT
CDR3: CASSLDTGGNQPQHF

V: TRBV5-4
D: .
size: .
J: TRBJ1-2
DNA: TGTGCCAGCAGCTTGGTTGGGGACCTCTATGGCTACACCTTC
CDR3: CASSLVGDLYGYTF

V: TRBV5-1
D: TRBD2
size: once
J: TRBJ2-5
DNA: TGCGCCAGCAGCTTGACTAGCGGGGGACAAGAGACCCAGTACTTC
CDR3: CASSLTSGGQETQYF

V: TRBV4-1
D: TRBD1
size: .
J: TRBJ2-1
DNA: TGCGCCAGCAGCCAAGATAAGGGACAGTACAATGAGCAGTTCTTC
CDR3: CASSQDKGQYNEQFF

V: TRBV4-1
D: .
size: .
J: TRBJ1-1
DNA: TGCGCCAGCAGCCAAGATCTGGGTAATCTGAACACTGAAGCTTTCTTT
CDR3: CASSQDLGNLNTEAFF

V: TRBV7-2
D: .
size: .
J: TRBJ1-1
DNA: TGTGCCAGCAGCTTATCTGGCCCAGCCTTTACTATGAACACTGAAGCTTTCTTT
CDR3: CASSLSGPAFTMNTEAFF

V: TRBV20-1
D: .
size: .
J: TRBJ2-7
DNA: TGCAGTGCTAGAAATGGCTACGAGCAGTACTTC
CDR3: CSARNGYEQYF

V: TRBV3-1/TRBV3-2
D: TRBD1
size: .
J: TRBJ1-1
DNA: TGTGCCAGCAGGCGACAGGGCCTGAACACTGAAGCTTTCTTT
CDR3: CASRRQGLNTEAFF

V: TRBV14
D: .
size: .
J: TRBJ2-7
DNA: TGTGCCAGCAGCCAAGGGGATTTGAGGCGGCAGTACTTC
CDR3: CASSQGDLRRQYF

V: TRBV5-1
D: .
size: .
J: TRBJ1-2
DNA: TGCGCCAGCAGCTTGGATCCAGGCCCCTATGGCTACACCTTC
CDR3: CASSLDPGPYGYTF

V: TRBV5-5
D: .
size: .
J: TRBJ1-1
DNA: TGTGCCAGCAGCTTGGCTCGGGGAACTTTAACGACGGCTTTCTTT
CDR3: CASSLARGTLTTAFF

V: TRBV7-2
D: .
size: .
J: TRBJ1-3
DNA: TGTGCCAGCAGCTTAGCTGTGAGCTCTGGAAACACCATATATTTT
CDR3: CASSLAVSSGNTIYF

V: TRBV5-1
D: .
size: .
J: TRBJ2-4
DNA: TGCGCCAGCAGAAACGGATATCATCAAGCCAAAAACATTCAGTACTTC
CDR3: CASRNGYHQAKNIQYF

V: TRBV7-9
D: .
size: .
J: TRBJ2-1
DNA: TGTGCCAGCAGCTCCCGACTTCTTCCCTACAATGAGCAGTTCTTC
CDR3: CASSSRLLPYNEQFF

V: TRBV7-3
D: .
size: once
J: TRBJ1-1
DNA: TGTGCCAGCAGCACCTTGGGGGGCCGGAACACTGAAGCTTTCTTT
CDR3: CASSTLGGRNTEAFF

V: TRBV5-1
D: .
size: .
J: TRBJ2-7
DNA: TGCGCCAGCAGCTTGGTGGGGGCCCGCTCGGGGGGCGAGCAGTACTTC
CDR3: CASSLVGARSGGEQYF

V: TRBV6-5
D: .
size: .
J: TRBJ1-1
DNA: TGTGCCACAGGGCCGAACACTGAAGCTTTCTTT
CDR3: CATGPNTEAFF

V: TRBV9
D: .
size: .
J: TRBJ2-3
DNA: TGTGCCAGCAGCGTAGACAGGATAACGCAGTATTTT
CDR3: CASSVDRITQYF

V: TRBV12-5
D: .
size: .
J: TRBJ2-7
DNA: TGTGCTAGGGACTCCTCGGGGGAGCAGTACTTC
CDR3: CARDSSGEQYF

V: TRBV3-1/TRBV3-2
D: .
size: .
J: TRBJ1-1
DNA: TGTGCCAGCAGCCAAGCGTCAGATAAAGCTTTCTTT
CDR3: CASSQASDKAFF

V: TRBV29-1
D: .
size: .
J: TRBJ2-7
DNA: TGCAGCGTTGCCAAGACAGCCTACGAGCAGTACTTC
CDR3: CSVAKTAYEQYF

V: TRBV5-1
D: TRBD1
size: .
J: TRBJ1-4
DNA: TGCGCCAGCAGTACGGGGACAGGCAATATGAATGAAAAACTGTTTTTT
CDR3: CASSTGTGNMNEKLFF

V: TRBV2
D: .
size: once
J: TRBJ2-5
DNA: TGTGCCAGCAGTGAACTTACGGGGCAAGAGACCCAGTACTTC
CDR3: CASSELTGQETQYF

V: TRBV18
D: .
size: .
J: TRBJ1-2
DNA: TGTGCCAGCTCACCACTCCTGAGGGGAGCGGACTATGGCTACACCTTC
CDR3: CASSPLLRGADYGYTF

V: TRBV7-2
D: .
size: .
J: TRBJ1-3
DNA: TGTGCCAGCAGCTACCCTGGAAACACCATATATTTT
CDR3: CASSYPGNTIYF

V: TRBV4-2
D: .
size: once
J: TRBJ2-1
DNA: TGTGCCAGCAGCCAAGATAAGGGGGGGGTATCCTACAATGAGCAGTTCTTC
CDR3: CASSQDKGGVSYNEQFF